These 20 T cell receptor beta chains share one sample of origin, sequenced in a study of human T cells and chemical hapten exposure. TCRdb called the RACE reads again in MiXCR, with one record for every CDR3 protein. Among tens of thousands of distinct CDR3 sequences listed, approximately 11% were seen once. Indicated time point: pre-sensitization, week 0. Treatment here: therapeutic diphenylcyclopropenone sensitization with weekly scalp DPC. Material: whole blood, obtained in connection with sensitization to the hapten diphenylcyclopropenone (DPC). Source of these receptors: a woman aged 40-49 years with alopecia areata. Some clones in this sample may be carry-over from other donors' samples.

In its sample, this clonotype was seen many times. This rearrangement joins TRBV7-2 to TRBJ2-1; the D is unclear. Germline loops: CDR1 SGHTA, CDR2 FQGNSA. Trimming removed 1 base from V and 6 bases from J, with 16 bases in between. The CDR3 contains 16 residues. The CDR3 reads CASSLVPRARGNEQFF. CDR3 in DNA: TGTGCCAGCAGCTTAGTCCCCCGGGCTAGAGGCAATGAGCAGTTCTTC.

This clonotype was seen repeatedly, ten times or more. In nucleotides, the CDR3 is TGTGCCAGCAGCCGGGACAACGGCCTTGGCTACACCTTC. The encoded protein is CASSRDNGLGYTF. The genes are TRBV3-1 and TRBJ1-2; possibly TRBD1 for D (6 bases). The CDR3 spans 13 residues. V gave up 4 bases and J gave up 7 bases, with 13 bases separating them. Germline CDR1 reads LGHDT; CDR2 reads YNNKEL (reference sequence). The variable domain in full, completed from reference TRBV3-1 and TRBJ1-2, reads DTAVSQTPKYLVTQMGNDKSIKCEQNLGHDTMYWYKQDSKKFLKIMFSYNNKELIINETVPNRFSPKSPDKAHLNLHINSLELGDSAVYFCASSRDNGLGYTFGSGTRLTVV.

This clonotype was seen ten or more times. The J gene is TRBJ2-7, the V gene TRBV28, with no clear D. Germline V CDR1 and CDR2: MDHEN, SYDVKM. This CDR3 has 13 amino acids. Between the trimmed V and J ends, which lost 8 bases and 2 bases, there was a span of 13 bases. The CDR3 DNA is TGTGCCAGCGCTACCGGGCCCACCTACGAGCAGTACTTC. This sequence encodes CASATGPTYEQYF.

The chain combines TRBV29-1 with TRBJ2-4; D perhaps matches TRBD1 (5 bases). Germline V lookup: CDR1 SQVTM, CDR2 ANQGSEA. V lost 7 bases and J lost 0, with 16 bases in between. This CDR3 has 15 amino acids. The CDR3, as DNA: TGCAGCGCCTTCACAGGTCCCGTAGCCAAAAACATTCAGTACTTC. Translating it yields CSAFTGPVAKNIQYF.

This clonotype was observed at least ten times. The chain has TRBV21-1 and TRBJ2-1. TRBV21-1 is a documented pseudogene. This CDR3 region has 16 residues. This CDR3 reads CASSKEGRASYNEQFF. For the CDR3, the DNA is TGTGCCAGCAGCAAAGAAGGACGCGCCTCCTACAATGAGCAGTTCTTC.

V gene TRBV20-1 combines with J gene TRBJ1-4; D ambiguous. This CDR3 has 14 residues. Germline CDR1 and CDR2: DFQATT and SNEGSKA (reference sequence). The V end was cut by 0 bases, the J end by 15 bases, with 20 bases between. CDR3 sequence reads: CSARDLGSVLEVFF. CDR3 coding DNA: TGCAGTGCTAGAGATCTGGGCAGCGTTTTGGAGGTGTTTTTT.

This chain links TRBV9 with TRBJ2-5; tentative D call: TRBD1 (6 bases). V lost 2 bases to trimming and J lost 2 bases, with 16 bases between them. Germline V lookup: CDR1 SGDLS, CDR2 YYNGEE. CDR3 length: 16 amino acids. The CDR3 sequence: CASSVQSRGAQETQYF. The DNA of the CDR3 is TGTGCCAGCAGCGTGCAAAGCAGGGGAGCTCAAGAGACCCAGTACTTC. Combining the CDR3 with reference TRBV9 and TRBJ2-5 gives the whole variable domain DSGVTQTPKHLITATGQRVTLRCSPRSGDLSVYWYQQSLDQGLQFLIQYYNGEERAKGNILERFSAQQFPDLHSELNLSSLELGDSALYFCASSVQSRGAQETQYFGPGTRLLVL.

This clonotype counts as medium-sized (0.01 to 0.1%). The CDR3 loop is CSVDGGLGTFF. The CDR3 bases are TGCAGCGTTGATGGGGGACTCGGAACTTTCTTT. The rearrangement joins TRBV29-1 to TRBJ1-1, with TRBD1 as a possible D gene (5 bases). The CDR3 is 11 amino acids. The germline gives CDR1 SQVTM, CDR2 ANQGSEA. V lost 3 bases, J lost 12 bases, and 14 bases lay in between.

V gene TRBV20-1 combines with J gene TRBJ2-5; D might be TRBD1 (6 bases). The CDR3 is made up of 12 amino acids. Trimming took off 7 bases at V and 3 bases at J, with 12 bases between the two ends. The V gene's germline CDR1 is DFQATT and CDR2 SNEGSKA (reference sequence). The CDR3, as DNA: TGCAGTGGGGGGACACCGAAAGAGACCCAGTACTTC. Encoded protein: CSGGTPKETQYF.

This clonotype occurred many times. The rearrangement links TRBV19 to TRBJ2-1; TRBD2 agrees at 7 bases. V shed 4 bases and J 10 bases; nucleotides not matched to a gene: 13. Germline assignment: CDR1 LNHDA and CDR2 SQIVND (reference sequence). This CDR3 region has 15 residues. This CDR3 is CASSTGTTSKGEQFF. DNA for the CDR3: TGTGCCAGTAGTACCGGGACTACCTCCAAAGGGGAGCAGTTCTTC. Using reference TRBV19 and TRBJ2-1 for the parts outside the CDR3, the full variable domain is DGGITQSPKYLFRKEGQNVTLSCEQNLNHDAMYWYRQDPGQGLRLIYYSQIVNDFQKGDIAEGYSVSREKKESFPLTVTSAQKNPTAFYLCASSTGTTSKGEQFFGPGTRLTVL.

As regards this clonotype: This may be a read error: a much more frequent sequence differs by one nucleotide. The V gene is TRBV5-1, the J gene TRBJ2-3, with 8 nucleotides matching TRBD2. The CDR3 spans 17 residues. CDR1 is SGHRS, CDR2 YFSETQ, per germline. The CDR3 coding sequence is TGCACCAGCAGCTCCGGTCCCGAAGCGGGAGCCACAGATACGCAGTATTTT. This gives the protein CTSSSGPEAGATDTQYF.

This clonotype was picked up a small number of times. The chain uses TRBV6-6 and TRBJ2-5, with 7 nucleotides matching TRBD1. Per the germline V gene, CDR1 is MNHNY and CDR2 is SVGAGI (reference sequence). The CDR3 is made up of 14 amino acids. Trimming took 6 bases from V and 5 from J; bases not matched to a gene: 9. Here the CDR3 reads CASRTGLAAETQYF. Here the CDR3 DNA reads TGTGCCAGCAGGACAGGGCTAGCCGCCGAGACCCAGTACTTC.

This clonotype was counted between two and nine times. V usage is TRBV20-1 and J usage is TRBJ1-6; 7 nucleotides line up with TRBD1. V shed 6 bases, J shed 3 bases, and the junction held 2 bases outside the gene matches. The CDR3 spans 13 residues. CDR1 and CDR2 (germline): DFQATT, SNEGSKA (reference sequence). CDR3 in amino acids: CSATGDYNSPLHF. The CDR3 bases are TGCAGTGCCACAGGGGACTATAATTCACCCCTCCACTTT.

This chain links TRBV30 with TRBJ2-5, with 11 positions matching TRBD2. V shed 3 bases and J 5 bases; nucleotides not matched to a gene: 14. The CDR3 is 17 amino acids. Germline CDR1 GTSNPN, CDR2 SVGIG (reference sequence). The CDR3 region has the DNA TGTGCCTGGAGCTTAGGGACTAGCGGAATCAACGGGGAGACCCAGTACTTC. Its protein is CAWSLGTSGINGETQYF.

This clonotype has just a few counts. The chain uses TRBV19 and TRBJ2-7; 7 bases fit TRBD1. CDR3 size: 13 residues. The J segment lost 0 bases and the V segment lost 7 bases, leaving 3 bases of the junction unmatched. CDR1 and CDR2 (germline): LNHDA, SQIVND (reference sequence). The DNA for the CDR3 is TGTGCCAGTATGGGACAGAGCTCCTACGAGCAGTACTTC. This translates into CASMGQSSYEQYF.

This sequence joins TRBV6-6 and TRBJ1-1; D not certain. The CDR3 has 13 amino acids. Trimming took off 6 bases at V and 0 bases at J, with 8 bases between the two ends. Germline loops: CDR1 MNHNY, CDR2 SVGAGI (reference sequence). The CDR3 DNA follows: TGTGCCAGCAGACATGATATGAACACTGAAGCTTTCTTT. This encodes CASRHDMNTEAFF.

At least ten counts were recorded for this clonotype. The V call is TRBV4-1, the J call TRBJ1-1; 7 bases are a match to TRBD1. This CDR3 spans 13 amino acids. CDR1 is MGHRA, CDR2 YSYEKL, per germline. V shed 0 bases, J shed 10 bases, and the junction held 5 bases outside the gene matches. In nucleotides, the CDR3 is TGCGCCAGCAGCCAAGATTGGGACAGTAGAGCTTTCTTT. The encoded protein is CASSQDWDSRAFF.

The CDR3 region has the DNA TGTGCCAGCAGTTACTCGGGACAGACCCCCTCCTACGAGCAGTACTTC. It yields the protein CASSYSGQTPSYEQYF. This chain connects TRBV6-2 or TRBV6-3 to TRBJ2-7, with 7 positions matching TRBD1. In germline, CDR1 is MNHEY, CDR2 SVGEGT. V lost 0 bases and J lost 0; bases outside the gene matches: 5. The CDR3 is 16 amino acids.

The V and J genes are TRBV5-4 and TRBJ1-1; possibly TRBD1 for D (5 bases). V was shortened by 4 bases and J by 5 bases, with 18 bases between the two germline ends. The length of the CDR3 is 15 residues. Germline loops: CDR1 SGHNT, CDR2 YYREEE (reference sequence). This chain's CDR3 is CASSPTRGEGTEAFF. CDR3 coding DNA: TGTGCCAGCAGCCCTACGCGGGGGGAGGGGACTGAAGCTTTCTTT.

V and J are TRBV6-2 or TRBV6-3 and TRBJ1-5, with TRBD1 matching 8 bases. CDR1 is MNHEY, CDR2 SVGEGT, per germline. Germline trimming cut 4 bases from V and 7 bases from J; bases unmatched to any gene: 9. The CDR3 loop spans 15 amino acids. The CDR3 DNA is TGTGCCAGCAGTTCAAGGACAGGGTGGGGCCAGCCCCAGCATTTT. As protein: CASSSRTGWGQPQHF.